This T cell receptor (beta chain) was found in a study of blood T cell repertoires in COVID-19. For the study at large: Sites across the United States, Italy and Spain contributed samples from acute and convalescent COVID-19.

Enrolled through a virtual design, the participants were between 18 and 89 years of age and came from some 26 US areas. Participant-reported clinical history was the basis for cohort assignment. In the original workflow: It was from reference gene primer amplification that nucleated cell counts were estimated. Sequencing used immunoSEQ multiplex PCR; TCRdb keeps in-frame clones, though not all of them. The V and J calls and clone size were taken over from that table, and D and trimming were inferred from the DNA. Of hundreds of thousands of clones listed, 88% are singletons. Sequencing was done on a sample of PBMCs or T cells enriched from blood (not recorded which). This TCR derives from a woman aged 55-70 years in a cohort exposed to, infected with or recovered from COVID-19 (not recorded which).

CDR3 DNA: TGTGCCAGCAGTTTACCAGGGACAGCCGAGCAGTACTTC. Its translation is CASSLPGTAEQYF. The chain has TRBV28 and TRBJ2-7, with 7 bases matching TRBD1. The CDR3 runs 13 residues. Germline trimming cut 2 bases from V and 6 bases from J; bases unmatched to any gene: 4. Germline assignment: CDR1 MDHEN and CDR2 SYDVKM.